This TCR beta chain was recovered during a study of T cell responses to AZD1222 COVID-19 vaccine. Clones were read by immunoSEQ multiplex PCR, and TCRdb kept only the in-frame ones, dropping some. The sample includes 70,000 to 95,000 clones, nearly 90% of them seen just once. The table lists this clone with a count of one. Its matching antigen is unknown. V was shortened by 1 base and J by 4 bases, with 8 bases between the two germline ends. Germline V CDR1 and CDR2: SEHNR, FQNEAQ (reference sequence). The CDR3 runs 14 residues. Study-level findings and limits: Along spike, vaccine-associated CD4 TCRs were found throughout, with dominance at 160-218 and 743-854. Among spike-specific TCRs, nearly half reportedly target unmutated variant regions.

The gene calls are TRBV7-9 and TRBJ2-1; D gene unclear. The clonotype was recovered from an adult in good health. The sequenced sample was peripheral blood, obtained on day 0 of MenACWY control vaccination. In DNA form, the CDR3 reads TGTGCCAGCAGCTTAGGACTGGCATACAATGAGCAGTTCTTC. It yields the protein CASSLGLAYNEQFF. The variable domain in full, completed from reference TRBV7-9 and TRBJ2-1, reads DTGVSQNPRHKITKRGQNVTFRCDPISEHNRLYWYRQTLGQGPEFLTYFQNEAQLEKSRLLSDRFSAERPKGSFSTLEIQRTEQGDSAMYLCASSLGLAYNEQFFGPGTRLTVL.